This T cell receptor (beta chain) emerged from a study of PD-1 blockade in classical Hodgkin lymphoma. Overall study: Patients in the cohort were put on intravenous nivolumab, 3 mg/kg every 2 weeks.

Following autologous stem cell transplantation, relapse occurred in every patient, and exposure to brentuximab vedotin varied. J lost 7 bases, V lost 7 bases, and 8 bases had no gene match. The CDR3 is 14 residues long. Germline CDR1 ENHRY, CDR2 SYGVKD. Overall study findings and caveats: Those starting nivolumab under 1 year post-ASCT were excluded. Complete responders showed a baseline diversity that resembled the diversity of newly diagnosed patients. According to reports, newly diagnosed patients had lower baseline TCR diversity than healthy donors, and relapsed/refractory patients had lower baseline TCR diversity still.

Comments on this clone: No antigen is known for it.

Profiled with immunoSEQ multiplex PCR; TCRdb holds only in-frame clones, not every one. The repertoire holds 43,000 or so clones, with almost 90% as singletons. The source material was peripheral blood mononuclear cells (PBMCs), sampled at baseline. The sequence came from a human donor with classical Hodgkin lymphoma. V usage is TRBV10-3 and J usage is TRBJ2-2, with TRBD1 identical over 8 bases. The CDR3 DNA is TGTGCCATCAAAGACAGGGGATTGGGCGGGGAGCTGTTTTTT. Translation gives CAIKDRGLGGELFF.